The clone carrying this T cell receptor (beta chain) was picked up many times. Clinicians diagnosed patients from clinical symptoms, serum thyroxine and TRAb, thyroid ultrasound and orbital computed tomography. The PBMCs were sourced from fresh peripheral blood (about 10 ml). These data are taken from a study of T cells in Graves' hyperthyroidism and ophthalmopathy. TCR beta CDR3 sequences were amplified from RNA transcripts. Researchers ran a first-round RT-PCR on the TCR CDR3 using the HTBI primer set. TCRdb re-called the multiplex PCR reads with MiXCR, one entry per CDR3 protein. The sample has 600,000 or so distinct CDR3 sequences; approximately 15% are singletons. This CDR3 has 14 residues. Looked up from germline, CDR1 is SGHTA and CDR2 is FQGNSA. Trimming stripped 2 bases from V and 3 bases from J, with 11 bases between.

Sequencing was carried out using blood. The chain recombines TRBV7-2 with TRBJ2-7; D gene unclear. This TCR came from a woman in her forties or fifties with Graves' ophthalmopathy. Here the CDR3 DNA reads TGTGCCAGCAGCTTAAGGCATTCAGACTACGAGCAGTACTTC. This translates into CASSLRHSDYEQYF.